This T cell receptor (beta chain) came from a study of blood T cell repertoires in COVID-19. The overall study: T cells, B-cell-depleted T cells, or PBMCs provided the cDNA or gDNA that served as material.

Germline-derived CDR1 and CDR2 are SNHLY and FYNNEI. V lost 8 bases, J lost 3 bases, and 0 bases stayed unmatched. The CDR3 has 14 amino acids. How the authors handled the data: Amplification of reference gene primers provided the estimated nucleated cell counts. TCRdb keeps only in-frame clones here, not all; method: immunoSEQ multiplex PCR. For V, J and clone size, that table is used; D and trimming come from the DNA. Here the sample spans fewer than 200,000 clones, roughly four fifths being singletons. This clone was seen a few times. This sequence joins TRBV2 and TRBJ2-2; 13 bases line up with TRBD2. This clonotype was sampled from a man aged 35 to 55 who had recovered from COVID-19. Input material: peripheral blood. The CDR3: CASGLAGDTGELFF. CDR3 sequence (DNA): TGTGCCAGCGGACTAGCGGGAGACACCGGGGAGCTGTTTTTT.